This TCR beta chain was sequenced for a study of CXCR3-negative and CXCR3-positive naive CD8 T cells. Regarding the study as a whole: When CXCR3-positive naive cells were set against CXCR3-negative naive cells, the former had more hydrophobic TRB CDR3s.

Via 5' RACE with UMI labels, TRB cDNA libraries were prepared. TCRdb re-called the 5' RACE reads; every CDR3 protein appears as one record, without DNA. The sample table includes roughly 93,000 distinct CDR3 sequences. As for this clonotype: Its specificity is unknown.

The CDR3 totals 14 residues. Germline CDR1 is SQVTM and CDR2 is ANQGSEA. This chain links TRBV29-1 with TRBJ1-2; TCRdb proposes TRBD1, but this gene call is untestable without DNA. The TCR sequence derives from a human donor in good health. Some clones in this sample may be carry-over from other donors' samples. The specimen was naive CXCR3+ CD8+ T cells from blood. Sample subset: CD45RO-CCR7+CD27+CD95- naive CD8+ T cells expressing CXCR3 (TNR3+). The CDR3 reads CSVPGQGAAGGYTF.